This is a list of T cell receptor beta chains from one sample in a study of blood T cell repertoires in COVID-19. Some clones are missing from TCRdb's copy, which holds only in-frame ones; the method was immunoSEQ multiplex PCR. The sample consists of approximately 110,000 clones, 80% to 90% of them appearing once. The sequenced sample was peripheral blood. These receptors all come from a woman of 80 years or more with acute or convalescent COVID-19. Each CDR3 is given with its conserved first and last residue. Fields, in order: clone size, J gene, V gene, D gene, CDR3 DNA, CDR3 protein. D genes are given only for firm matches. Size values are once, few and many counts, or a class for expanded clones, and some rows have none.

clone size: NA
J gene: TRBJ2-4
V gene: TRBV29-1
D gene: NA
CDR3 DNA: TGCAGCGCCCCCCTCTGGGGCCTACTAGCCAAAAACATTCAGTACTTC
CDR3 protein: CSAPLWGLLAKNIQYF

clone size: few
J gene: TRBJ2-7
V gene: TRBV7-9
D gene: NA
CDR3 DNA: TGTGCCAGCATGGGGGACACCTACGAGCAGTACTTC
CDR3 protein: CASMGDTYEQYF

clone size: NA
J gene: TRBJ1-5
V gene: TRBV2
D gene: NA
CDR3 DNA: TGTGCCAGCAGCCCCACAGGGTCGATTTATCAGCCCCAGCATTTT
CDR3 protein: CASSPTGSIYQPQHF

clone size: NA
J gene: TRBJ1-2
V gene: TRBV24-1
D gene: TRBD1
CDR3 DNA: TGTGCCACCAGCGTCAGCCCGGGACAGGGGGGCGGTGGCTACACCTTC
CDR3 protein: CATSVSPGQGGGGYTF

clone size: NA
J gene: TRBJ2-2
V gene: TRBV3-1/TRBV3-2
D gene: NA
CDR3 DNA: TGTGCCAGCAGCCAACCTACGACAACCGGGGAGCTGTTTTTT
CDR3 protein: CASSQPTTTGELFF

clone size: NA
J gene: TRBJ1-2
V gene: TRBV11-2
D gene: NA
CDR3 DNA: TGTGCCAGCAGCTTAGGGTCGGGGTTATATGGCTACACCTTC
CDR3 protein: CASSLGSGLYGYTF

clone size: NA
J gene: TRBJ2-2
V gene: TRBV7-6
D gene: TRBD2
CDR3 DNA: TGTGCCAGCAGCTCGGGACTAGCGTCCGGGGAGCTGTTTTTT
CDR3 protein: CASSSGLASGELFF

clone size: NA
J gene: TRBJ1-4
V gene: TRBV30
D gene: NA
CDR3 DNA: TGTGCCTGGAGCCGAACTAATGAAAAACTGTTTTTT
CDR3 protein: CAWSRTNEKLFF

clone size: NA
J gene: TRBJ2-5
V gene: TRBV7-6
D gene: TRBD2
CDR3 DNA: TGTGCCAGCAGCTCCCACAGAGATAGCGGGTTCCAAGAGACCCAGTACTTC
CDR3 protein: CASSSHRDSGFQETQYF

clone size: NA
J gene: TRBJ2-5
V gene: TRBV5-6
D gene: TRBD2
CDR3 DNA: TGTGCCAGCAGCTTGGGGCTAGCGGGGGGTCAAGAGACCCAGTACTTC
CDR3 protein: CASSLGLAGGQETQYF

clone size: NA
J gene: TRBJ1-1
V gene: TRBV19
D gene: NA
CDR3 DNA: TGTGCCAGTAGCGACAGAATGAACACTGAAGCTTTCTTT
CDR3 protein: CASSDRMNTEAFF

clone size: NA
J gene: TRBJ2-3
V gene: TRBV19
D gene: NA
CDR3 DNA: TGTGCCAGTAGTCAAAGCACAGATACGCAGTATTTT
CDR3 protein: CASSQSTDTQYF

clone size: NA
J gene: TRBJ1-2
V gene: TRBV28
D gene: NA
CDR3 DNA: TGTGCAACCCGCAGGCCCACCGAAGGCTACACCTTC
CDR3 protein: CATRRPTEGYTF

clone size: NA
J gene: TRBJ1-4
V gene: TRBV7-9
D gene: NA
CDR3 DNA: TGTGCCAGCAGCTTAGCGTCGGGGGCAACTAATGAAAAACTGTTTTTT
CDR3 protein: CASSLASGATNEKLFF

clone size: NA
J gene: TRBJ1-5
V gene: TRBV12-3/TRBV12-4
D gene: NA
CDR3 DNA: TGTGCCAGCAGTGTCCAGGGGAATCAGCCCCAGCATTTT
CDR3 protein: CASSVQGNQPQHF

clone size: NA
J gene: TRBJ2-5
V gene: TRBV9
D gene: NA
CDR3 DNA: TGTGCCAGCAGCTTCAGGTGGCAAGAGACCCAGTACTTC
CDR3 protein: CASSFRWQETQYF

clone size: NA
J gene: TRBJ2-3
V gene: TRBV5-4
D gene: TRBD2
CDR3 DNA: TGTGCCAGCAGCTTGGGCGGGGGATTTAACACAGATACGCAGTATTTT
CDR3 protein: CASSLGGGFNTDTQYF

clone size: NA
J gene: TRBJ2-2
V gene: TRBV6-2/TRBV6-3
D gene: NA
CDR3 DNA: TGTGCCAGCAGTTACAGGGGCGCGGGGGAGCTGTTTTTT
CDR3 protein: CASSYRGAGELFF

clone size: few
J gene: TRBJ1-2
V gene: TRBV5-4
D gene: NA
CDR3 DNA: TGTGCCAGCAGTACATCAGGGTGGGGTGGAGGCTACACCTTC
CDR3 protein: CASSTSGWGGGYTF

clone size: NA
J gene: TRBJ2-3
V gene: TRBV5-1
D gene: TRBD2
CDR3 DNA: TGCGCCAGCAGCCAACTAGCGGGGACCACAGATACGCAGTATTTT
CDR3 protein: CASSQLAGTTDTQYF

clone size: NA
J gene: TRBJ2-7
V gene: TRBV7-9
D gene: TRBD1
CDR3 DNA: TGTGCCAGCAGCCCGGTTAGGACAGGGGTCGACGAGCAGTACTTC
CDR3 protein: CASSPVRTGVDEQYF

clone size: NA
J gene: TRBJ2-1
V gene: TRBV24-1
D gene: NA
CDR3 DNA: TGTGCCACCAGTGATTTGTTACATGCCAATGAGCAGTTCTTC
CDR3 protein: CATSDLLHANEQFF

clone size: NA
J gene: TRBJ2-4
V gene: TRBV6-4
D gene: NA
CDR3 DNA: TGTGCCAGCAGATCAACGGGACTTATAACCTTAACCAAAAACATTCAGTACTTC
CDR3 protein: CASRSTGLITLTKNIQYF

clone size: NA
J gene: TRBJ1-2
V gene: TRBV15
D gene: NA
CDR3 DNA: TGTGCCACCAGCAGAGAGTCCAGGGATCCAGGGTATGGCTACACCTTC
CDR3 protein: CATSRESRDPGYGYTF

clone size: NA
J gene: TRBJ2-7
V gene: TRBV2
D gene: NA
CDR3 DNA: TGTGCCAGCAGCCCGGAACAGATCTCCTACGAGCAGTACTTC
CDR3 protein: CASSPEQISYEQYF

clone size: NA
J gene: TRBJ2-7
V gene: TRBV7-9
D gene: NA
CDR3 DNA: TGTGCCAGCAACCTAAACTCGTACGAGCAGTACTTC
CDR3 protein: CASNLNSYEQYF

clone size: NA
J gene: TRBJ2-7
V gene: TRBV7-2
D gene: NA
CDR3 DNA: TGTGCCAGCAGCTCTCGGGTTTCCTACGAGCAGTACTTC
CDR3 protein: CASSSRVSYEQYF

clone size: NA
J gene: TRBJ2-5
V gene: TRBV27
D gene: NA
CDR3 DNA: TGTGCCAGCAGTTTAGGTTTCGAAGGGAGGGAGACCCAGTACTTC
CDR3 protein: CASSLGFEGRETQYF

clone size: NA
J gene: TRBJ2-3
V gene: TRBV6-1
D gene: TRBD2
CDR3 DNA: TGTGCCAGCAGTGAGAGGACTAGCGGGGGGGCAGATACGCAGTATTTT
CDR3 protein: CASSERTSGGADTQYF

clone size: once
J gene: TRBJ1-3
V gene: TRBV10-3
D gene: TRBD1
CDR3 DNA: TGTGCCATCAGTGACTCGCCCGTGGGGACAGCTGGAAACACCATATATTTT
CDR3 protein: CAISDSPVGTAGNTIYF

clone size: NA
J gene: TRBJ1-1
V gene: TRBV18
D gene: NA
CDR3 DNA: TGTGCCAGCTCACAGGACACCTTGAACACTGAAGCTTTCTTT
CDR3 protein: CASSQDTLNTEAFF

clone size: NA
J gene: TRBJ1-1
V gene: TRBV28
D gene: TRBD1
CDR3 DNA: TGTGCCAGCAGTTACTGGGGCAGGGGGCTTGGGAACACTGAAGCTTTCTTT
CDR3 protein: CASSYWGRGLGNTEAFF

clone size: once
J gene: TRBJ2-7
V gene: TRBV11-2
D gene: TRBD1
CDR3 DNA: TGTGCCAGCAGCCACCTCCCCCGGACAGACAGGGCCTACGAGCAGTACTTC
CDR3 protein: CASSHLPRTDRAYEQYF